The source of this T cell receptor (beta chain) is a study of blood T cell repertoires in COVID-19. Study background: Donors in the United States, Italy and Spain gave samples during acute or convalescent COVID-19. Sample material is recorded as cDNA or gDNA derived from T cells, B-cell-depleted T cells, or PBMCs.

This clone was detected a few times. Living in about two dozen US areas, the participants were between roughly 18 and 90 years of age. Using immunoSEQ multiplex PCR, the repertoire was profiled, and TCRdb retains in-frame clones only, with some absent. The top ten clones hold about 5.5% of a sample with 280,000 or so clones, 70% to 90% of them seen once. The V and J ends lost 6 bases and 8 bases respectively, with 13 bases between them. This CDR3 has 12 residues. This chain connects TRBV12-3 or TRBV12-4 to TRBJ1-2; no clear D gene. Sequenced sample: PBMCs or T cells enriched from blood (not recorded which). The source is a woman aged 40 to 50 who had recovered from COVID-19. The CDR3 DNA is TGTGCCAGCAGCACCCTCCTTGAGGGCTACACCTTC. This gives the protein CASSTLLEGYTF.